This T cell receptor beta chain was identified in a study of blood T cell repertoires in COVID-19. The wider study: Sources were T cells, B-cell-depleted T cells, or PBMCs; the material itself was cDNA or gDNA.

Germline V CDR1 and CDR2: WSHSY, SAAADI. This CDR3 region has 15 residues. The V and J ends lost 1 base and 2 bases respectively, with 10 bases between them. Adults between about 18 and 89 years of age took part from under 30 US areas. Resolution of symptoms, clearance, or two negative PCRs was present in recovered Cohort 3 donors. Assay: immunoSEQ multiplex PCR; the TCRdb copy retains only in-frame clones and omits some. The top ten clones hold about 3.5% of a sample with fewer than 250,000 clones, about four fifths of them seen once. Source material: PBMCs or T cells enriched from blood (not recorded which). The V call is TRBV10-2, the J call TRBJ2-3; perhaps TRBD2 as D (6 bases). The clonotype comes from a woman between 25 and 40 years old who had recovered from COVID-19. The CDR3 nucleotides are TGCGCCAGCAGTGAGTTACCGGGGGACACAGATACGCAGTATTTT. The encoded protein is CASSELPGDTDTQYF.